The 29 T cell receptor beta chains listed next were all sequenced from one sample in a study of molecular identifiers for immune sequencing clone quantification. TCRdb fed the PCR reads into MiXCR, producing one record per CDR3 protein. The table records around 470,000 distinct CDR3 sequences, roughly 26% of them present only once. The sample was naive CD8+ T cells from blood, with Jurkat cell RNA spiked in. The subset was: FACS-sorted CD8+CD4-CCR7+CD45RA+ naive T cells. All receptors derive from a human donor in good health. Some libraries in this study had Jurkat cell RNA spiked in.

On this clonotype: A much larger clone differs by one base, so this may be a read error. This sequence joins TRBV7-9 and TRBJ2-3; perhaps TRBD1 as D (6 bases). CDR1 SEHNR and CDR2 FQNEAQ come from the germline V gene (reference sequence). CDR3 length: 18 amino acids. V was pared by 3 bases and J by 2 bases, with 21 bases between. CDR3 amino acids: CASSLPPSGHPSTDTQYF. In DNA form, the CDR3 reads TGTGCCAGCAGCTTGCCCCCGTCGGGACACCCATCCACAGATACGCAGTATTTT. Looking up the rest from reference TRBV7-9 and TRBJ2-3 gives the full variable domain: DTGVSQNPRHKITKRGQNVTFRCDPISEHNRLYWYRQTLGQGPEFLTYFQNEAQLEKSRLLSDRFSAERPKGSFSTLEIQRTEQGDSAMYLCASSLPPSGHPSTDTQYFGPGTRLTVL.

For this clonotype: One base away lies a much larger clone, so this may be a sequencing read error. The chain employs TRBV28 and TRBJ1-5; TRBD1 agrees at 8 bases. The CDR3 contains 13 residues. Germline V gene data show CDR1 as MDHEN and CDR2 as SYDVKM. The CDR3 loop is CASLGQGNQAQHF. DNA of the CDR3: TGTGCCAGCCTAGGACAGGGCAATCAGGCCCAGCATTTT.

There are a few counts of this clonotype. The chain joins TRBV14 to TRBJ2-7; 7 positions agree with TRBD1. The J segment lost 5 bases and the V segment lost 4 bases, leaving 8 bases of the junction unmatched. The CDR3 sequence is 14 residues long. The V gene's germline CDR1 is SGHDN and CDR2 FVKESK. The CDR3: CASSPTGFSDEQYF. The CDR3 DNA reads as TGTGCCAGCAGCCCGACAGGGTTCAGCGACGAGCAGTACTTC.

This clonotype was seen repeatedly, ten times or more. This CDR3 is CASSQDGDEQYF. CDR3 nucleotides: TGCGCCAGCAGCCAAGACGGGGACGAGCAGTACTTC. The chain links TRBV4-1 to TRBJ2-7; tentatively, D is TRBD2 (5 bases). Trimming pared 0 bases from V and 5 bases from J, leaving 5 bases between. There are 12 residues in the CDR3. Germline values: CDR1 MGHRA, CDR2 YSYEKL.

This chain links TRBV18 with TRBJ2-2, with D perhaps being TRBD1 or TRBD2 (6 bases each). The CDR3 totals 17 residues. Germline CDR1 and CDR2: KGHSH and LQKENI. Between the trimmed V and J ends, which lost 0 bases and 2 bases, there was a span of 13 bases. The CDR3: CASSPPGGDPNTGELFF. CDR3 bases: TGTGCCAGCTCACCACCGGGGGGCGATCCAAACACCGGGGAGCTGTTTTTT.

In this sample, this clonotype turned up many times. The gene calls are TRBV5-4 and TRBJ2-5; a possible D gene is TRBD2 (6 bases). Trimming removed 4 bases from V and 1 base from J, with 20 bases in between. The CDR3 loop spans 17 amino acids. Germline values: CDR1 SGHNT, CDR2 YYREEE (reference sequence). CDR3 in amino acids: CASSPEVSGGAQETQYF. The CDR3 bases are TGTGCCAGCAGCCCGGAAGTCAGCGGCGGGGCCCAAGAGACCCAGTACTTC.

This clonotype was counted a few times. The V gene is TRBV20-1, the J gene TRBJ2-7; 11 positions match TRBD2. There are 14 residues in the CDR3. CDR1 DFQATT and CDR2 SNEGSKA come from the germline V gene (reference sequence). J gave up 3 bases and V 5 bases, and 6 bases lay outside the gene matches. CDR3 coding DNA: TGCAGTGCTGATCCGGGACTAGCGGTCTACGAGCAGTACTTC. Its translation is CSADPGLAVYEQYF.

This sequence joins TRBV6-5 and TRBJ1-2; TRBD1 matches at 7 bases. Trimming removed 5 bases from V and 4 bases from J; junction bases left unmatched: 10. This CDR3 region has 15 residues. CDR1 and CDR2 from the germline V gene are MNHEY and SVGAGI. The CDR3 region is CASSRTGLLVYGYTF. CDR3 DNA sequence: TGTGCCAGCAGTAGGACAGGACTCCTGGTCTATGGCTACACCTTC.

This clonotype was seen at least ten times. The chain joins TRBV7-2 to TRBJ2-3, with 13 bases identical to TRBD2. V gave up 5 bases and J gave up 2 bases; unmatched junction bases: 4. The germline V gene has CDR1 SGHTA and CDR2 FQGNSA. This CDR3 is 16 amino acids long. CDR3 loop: CASSPGLAGFTDTQYF. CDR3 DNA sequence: TGTGCCAGCAGCCCGGGACTAGCGGGGTTCACAGATACGCAGTATTTT.

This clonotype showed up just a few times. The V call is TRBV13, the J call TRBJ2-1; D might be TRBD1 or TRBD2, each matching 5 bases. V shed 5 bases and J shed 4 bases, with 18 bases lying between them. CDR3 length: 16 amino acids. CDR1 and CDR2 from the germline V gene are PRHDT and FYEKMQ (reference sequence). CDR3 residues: CASSTGLSGRYNEQFF. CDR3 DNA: TGTGCCAGCAGCACTGGTTTGTCGGGACGGTACAATGAGCAGTTCTTC. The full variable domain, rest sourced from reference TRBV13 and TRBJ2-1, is AAGVIQSPRHLIKEKRETATLKCYPIPRHDTVYWYQQGPGQDPQFLISFYEKMQSDKGSIPDRFSAQQFSDYHSELNMSSLELGDSALYFCASSTGLSGRYNEQFFGPGTRLTVL.

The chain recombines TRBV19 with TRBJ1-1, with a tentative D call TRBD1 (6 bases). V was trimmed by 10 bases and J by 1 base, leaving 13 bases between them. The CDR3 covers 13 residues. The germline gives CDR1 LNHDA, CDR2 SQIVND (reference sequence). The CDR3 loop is CATQGQPNTEAFF. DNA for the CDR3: TGTGCCACCCAGGGACAACCGAACACTGAAGCTTTCTTT.

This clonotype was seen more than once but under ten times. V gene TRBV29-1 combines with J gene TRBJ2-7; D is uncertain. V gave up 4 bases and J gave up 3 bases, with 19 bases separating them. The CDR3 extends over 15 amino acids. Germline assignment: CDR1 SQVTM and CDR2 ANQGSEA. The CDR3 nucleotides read TGCAGCGTTGCTGGTGTTGGGAAACTCCTCTACGAGCAGTACTTC. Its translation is CSVAGVGKLLYEQYF.

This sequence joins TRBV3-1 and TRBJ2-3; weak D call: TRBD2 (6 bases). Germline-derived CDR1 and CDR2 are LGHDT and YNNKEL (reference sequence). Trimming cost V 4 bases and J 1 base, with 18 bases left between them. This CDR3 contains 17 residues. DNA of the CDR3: TGTGCCAGCAGCCCCCGGGGAGCGGGCTGGGGCACAGATACGCAGTATTTT. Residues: CASSPRGAGWGTDTQYF.

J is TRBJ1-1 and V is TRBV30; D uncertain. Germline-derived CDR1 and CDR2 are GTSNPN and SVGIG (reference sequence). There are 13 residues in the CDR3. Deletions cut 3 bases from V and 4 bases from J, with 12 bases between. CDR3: CAWRPPGSTEAFF. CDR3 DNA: TGTGCCTGGAGACCTCCGGGGTCCACTGAAGCTTTCTTT.

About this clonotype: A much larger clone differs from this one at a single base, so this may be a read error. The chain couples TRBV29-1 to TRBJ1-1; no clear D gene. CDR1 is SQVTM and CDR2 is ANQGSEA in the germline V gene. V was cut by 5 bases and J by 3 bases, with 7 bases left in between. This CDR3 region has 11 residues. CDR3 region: CSVIGYTEAFF. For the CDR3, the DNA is TGCAGCGTTATAGGGTACACTGAAGCTTTCTTT.

The DNA for the CDR3 is TGTGCCAGCAGCCGGCTAGCGGACGAGCAGTACTTC. Translated, it gives CASSRLADEQYF. The chain combines TRBV7-9 with TRBJ2-7, with TRBD2 identical over 7 bases. Germline trimming cut 5 bases from V and 5 bases from J; bases unmatched to any gene: 3. The CDR3 consists of 12 residues. Germline V gene sequence: CDR1 SEHNR, CDR2 FQNEAQ (reference sequence).

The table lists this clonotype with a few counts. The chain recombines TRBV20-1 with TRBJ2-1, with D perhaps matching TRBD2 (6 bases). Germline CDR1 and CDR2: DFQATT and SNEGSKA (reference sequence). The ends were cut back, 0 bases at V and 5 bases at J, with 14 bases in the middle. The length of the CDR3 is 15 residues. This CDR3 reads CSARDKREANNEQFF. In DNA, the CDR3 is TGCAGTGCTAGAGATAAGAGGGAGGCAAACAATGAGCAGTTCTTC.

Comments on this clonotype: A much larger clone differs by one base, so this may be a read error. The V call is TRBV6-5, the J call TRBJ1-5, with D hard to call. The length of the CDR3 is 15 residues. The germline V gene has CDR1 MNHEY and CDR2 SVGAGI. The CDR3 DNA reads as TGTGGCAGCAGTACCCTTGGGAATAGCAATCAGCCCCAGCATTTT. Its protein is CGSSTLGNSNQPQHF.

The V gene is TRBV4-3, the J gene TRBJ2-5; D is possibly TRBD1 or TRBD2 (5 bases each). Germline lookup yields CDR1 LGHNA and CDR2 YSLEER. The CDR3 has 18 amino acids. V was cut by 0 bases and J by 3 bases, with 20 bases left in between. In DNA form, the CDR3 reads TGCGCCAGCAGCCAAGATTTCTCCGGGCAGGGAGTCGAAGAGACCCAGTACTTC. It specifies CASSQDFSGQGVEETQYF.

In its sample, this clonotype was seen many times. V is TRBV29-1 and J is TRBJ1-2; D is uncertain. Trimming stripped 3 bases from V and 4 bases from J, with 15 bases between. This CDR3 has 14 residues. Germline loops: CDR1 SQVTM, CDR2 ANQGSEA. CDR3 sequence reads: CSVDWSAAIYGYTF. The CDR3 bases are TGCAGCGTTGACTGGTCTGCCGCCATCTATGGCTACACCTTC.

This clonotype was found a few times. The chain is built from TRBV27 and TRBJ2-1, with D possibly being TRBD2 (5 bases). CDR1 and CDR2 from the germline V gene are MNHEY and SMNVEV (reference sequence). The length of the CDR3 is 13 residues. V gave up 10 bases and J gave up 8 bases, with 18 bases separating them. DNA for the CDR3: TGTGCCACCATCGCTATAGGACTGGATGAGCAGTTCTTC. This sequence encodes CATIAIGLDEQFF.

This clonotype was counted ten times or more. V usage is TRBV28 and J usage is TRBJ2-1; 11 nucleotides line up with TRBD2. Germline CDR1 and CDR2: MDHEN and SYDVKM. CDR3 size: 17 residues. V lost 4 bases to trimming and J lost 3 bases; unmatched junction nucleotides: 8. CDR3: CASSSRLAGHIYNEQFF. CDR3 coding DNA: TGTGCCAGCAGTTCCAGACTAGCGGGACACATCTACAATGAGCAGTTCTTC.

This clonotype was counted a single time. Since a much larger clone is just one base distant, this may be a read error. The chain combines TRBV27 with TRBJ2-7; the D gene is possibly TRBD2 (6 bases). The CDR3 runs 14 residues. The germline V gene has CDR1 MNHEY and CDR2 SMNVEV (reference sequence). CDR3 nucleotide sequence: TGTGCCAGCAGACCGGGACTGCGGGCCTACGAGCAGCACTTC. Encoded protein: CASRPGLRAYEQHF.

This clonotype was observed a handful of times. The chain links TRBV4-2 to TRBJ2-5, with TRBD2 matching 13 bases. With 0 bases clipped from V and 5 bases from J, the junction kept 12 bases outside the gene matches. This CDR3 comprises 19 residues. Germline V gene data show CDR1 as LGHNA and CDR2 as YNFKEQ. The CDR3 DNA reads TGTGCCAGCAGCCAAGATCGGACTAGCGGGAGATTACGTTTGGAGACCCAGTACTTC. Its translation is CASSQDRTSGRLRLETQYF.

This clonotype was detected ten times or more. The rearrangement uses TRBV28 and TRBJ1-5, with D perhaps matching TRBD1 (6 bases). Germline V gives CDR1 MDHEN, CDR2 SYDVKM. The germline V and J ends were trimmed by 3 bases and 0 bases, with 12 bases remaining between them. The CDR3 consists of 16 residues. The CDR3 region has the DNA TGTGCCAGCAGTTTGGGACACGCGTATAGCAATCAGCCCCAGCATTTT. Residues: CASSLGHAYSNQPQHF.

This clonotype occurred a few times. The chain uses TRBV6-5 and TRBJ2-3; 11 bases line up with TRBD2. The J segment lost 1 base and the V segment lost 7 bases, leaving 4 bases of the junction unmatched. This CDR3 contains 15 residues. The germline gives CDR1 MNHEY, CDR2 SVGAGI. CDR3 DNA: TGTGCCAGCATCTCGGGACTAGCGGGCACAGATACGCAGTATTTT. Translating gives CASISGLAGTDTQYF.

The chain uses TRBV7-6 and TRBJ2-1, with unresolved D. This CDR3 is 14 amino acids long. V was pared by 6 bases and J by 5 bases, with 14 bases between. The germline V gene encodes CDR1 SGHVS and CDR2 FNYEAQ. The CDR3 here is CASSIMTGDNEQFF. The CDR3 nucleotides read TGTGCCAGCAGTATAATGACTGGGGACAATGAGCAGTTCTTC.

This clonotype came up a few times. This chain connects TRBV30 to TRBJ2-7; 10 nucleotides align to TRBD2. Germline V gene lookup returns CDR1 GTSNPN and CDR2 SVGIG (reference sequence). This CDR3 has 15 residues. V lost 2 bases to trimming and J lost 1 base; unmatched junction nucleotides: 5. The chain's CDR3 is CAWSSRTSGSYEQYF. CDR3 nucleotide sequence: TGTGCCTGGAGTTCCCGGACTAGCGGATCCTACGAGCAGTACTTC.

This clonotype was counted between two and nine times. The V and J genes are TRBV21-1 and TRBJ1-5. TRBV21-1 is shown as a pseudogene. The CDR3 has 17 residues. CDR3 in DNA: TGTGCCAGCAGCACTGGAACGGAGGAATATAGCAATCAGCCCCAGCATTTT. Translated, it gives CASSTGTEEYSNQPQHF.